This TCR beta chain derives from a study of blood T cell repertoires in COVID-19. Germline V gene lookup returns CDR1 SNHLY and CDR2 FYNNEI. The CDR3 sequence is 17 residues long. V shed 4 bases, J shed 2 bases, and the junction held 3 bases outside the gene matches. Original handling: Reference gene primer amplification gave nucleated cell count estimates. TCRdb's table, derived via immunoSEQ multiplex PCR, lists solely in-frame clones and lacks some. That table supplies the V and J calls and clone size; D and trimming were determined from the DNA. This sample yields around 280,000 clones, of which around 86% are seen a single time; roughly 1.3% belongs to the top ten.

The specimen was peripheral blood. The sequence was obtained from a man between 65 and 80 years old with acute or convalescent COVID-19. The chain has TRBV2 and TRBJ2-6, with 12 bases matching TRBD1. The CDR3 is CASSVGQGAPGANVLTF. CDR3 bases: TGTGCCAGCAGTGTGGGACAGGGGGCGCCTGGGGCCAACGTCCTGACTTTC.